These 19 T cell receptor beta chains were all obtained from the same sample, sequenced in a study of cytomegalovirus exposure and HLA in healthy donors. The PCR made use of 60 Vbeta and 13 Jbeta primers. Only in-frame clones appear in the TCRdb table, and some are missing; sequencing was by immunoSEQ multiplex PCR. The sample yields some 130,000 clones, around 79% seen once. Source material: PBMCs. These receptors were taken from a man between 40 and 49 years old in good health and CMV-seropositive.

The CDR3 sequence is CASSRGGAGGPLYEQYF. CDR3 DNA: TGCGCCAGCAGCCGAGGTGGGGCGGGAGGGCCCCTCTACGAGCAGTACTTC. The J gene is TRBJ2-7, the V gene TRBV5-1; TRBD2 matches at 9 bases. V dropped 4 bases and J dropped 3; count of bases not matched to a gene: 14. Germline CDR1 and CDR2: SGHRS and YFSETQ. This CDR3 is built from 17 residues.

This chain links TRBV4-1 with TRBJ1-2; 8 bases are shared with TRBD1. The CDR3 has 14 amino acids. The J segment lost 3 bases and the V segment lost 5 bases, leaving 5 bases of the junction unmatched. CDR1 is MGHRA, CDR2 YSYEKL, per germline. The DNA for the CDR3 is TGCGCCAGCAGCTCCCAGGGGGCGTACTATGGCTACACCTTC. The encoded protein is CASSSQGAYYGYTF.

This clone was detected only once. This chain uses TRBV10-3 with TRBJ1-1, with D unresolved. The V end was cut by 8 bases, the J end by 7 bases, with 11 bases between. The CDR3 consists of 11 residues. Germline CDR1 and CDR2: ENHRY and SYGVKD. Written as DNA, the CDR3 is TGTGCCATCGGAGGACGATATGAAGCTTTCTTT. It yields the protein CAIGGRYEAFF.

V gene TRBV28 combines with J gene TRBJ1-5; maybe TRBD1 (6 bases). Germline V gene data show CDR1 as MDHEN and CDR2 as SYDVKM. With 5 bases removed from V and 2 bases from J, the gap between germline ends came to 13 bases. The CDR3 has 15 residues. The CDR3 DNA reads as TGTGCCAGCAGTGAGGGGGGGAGAGGCAATCAGCCCCAGCATTTT. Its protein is CASSEGGRGNQPQHF.

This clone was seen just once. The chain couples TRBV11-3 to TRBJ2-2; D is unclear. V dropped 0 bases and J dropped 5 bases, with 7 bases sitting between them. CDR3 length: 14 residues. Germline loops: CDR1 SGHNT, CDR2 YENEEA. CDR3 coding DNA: TGTGCCAGCAGCTTAGATCTGAGTACCGGGGAGCTGTTTTTT. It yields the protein CASSLDLSTGELFF.

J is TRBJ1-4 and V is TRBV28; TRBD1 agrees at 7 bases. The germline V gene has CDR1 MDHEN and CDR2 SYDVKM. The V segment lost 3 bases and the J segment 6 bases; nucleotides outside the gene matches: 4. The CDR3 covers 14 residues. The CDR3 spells CASSFGQVHEKLFF. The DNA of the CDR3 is TGTGCCAGCAGTTTCGGACAGGTACATGAAAAACTGTTTTTT.

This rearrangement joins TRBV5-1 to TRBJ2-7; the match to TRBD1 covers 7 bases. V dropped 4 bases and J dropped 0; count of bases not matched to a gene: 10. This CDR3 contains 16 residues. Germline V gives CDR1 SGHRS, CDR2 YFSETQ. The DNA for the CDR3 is TGCGCCAGCAGCCAGGATGGGACAGCGAGCTCCTACGAGCAGTACTTC. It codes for CASSQDGTASSYEQYF. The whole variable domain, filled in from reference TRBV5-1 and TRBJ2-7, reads KAGVTQTPRYLIKTRGQQVTLSCSPISGHRSVSWYQQTPGQGLQFLFEYFSETQRNKGNFPGRFSGRQFSNSRSEMNVSTLELGDSALYLCASSQDGTASSYEQYFGPGTRLTVT.

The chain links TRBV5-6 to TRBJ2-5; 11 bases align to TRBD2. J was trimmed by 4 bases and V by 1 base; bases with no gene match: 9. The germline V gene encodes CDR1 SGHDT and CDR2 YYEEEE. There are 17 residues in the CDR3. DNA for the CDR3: TGTGCCAGCAGCTTGTTGTCGCCTAGCGGGAGGAGAGAGACCCAGTACTTC. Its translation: CASSLLSPSGRRETQYF. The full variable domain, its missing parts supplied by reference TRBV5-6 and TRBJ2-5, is DAGVTQSPTHLIKTRGQQVTLRCSPKSGHDTVSWYQQALGQGPQFIFQYYEEEERQRGNFPDRFSGHQFPNYSSELNVNALLLGDSALYLCASSLLSPSGRRETQYFGPGTRLLVL.

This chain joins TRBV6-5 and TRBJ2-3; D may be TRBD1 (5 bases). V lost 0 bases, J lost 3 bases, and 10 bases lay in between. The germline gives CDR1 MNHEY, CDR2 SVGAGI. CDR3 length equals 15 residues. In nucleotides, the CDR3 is TGTGCCAGCAGTTACTCGATAAGGGGTACAGATACGCAGTATTTT. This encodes CASSYSIRGTDTQYF.

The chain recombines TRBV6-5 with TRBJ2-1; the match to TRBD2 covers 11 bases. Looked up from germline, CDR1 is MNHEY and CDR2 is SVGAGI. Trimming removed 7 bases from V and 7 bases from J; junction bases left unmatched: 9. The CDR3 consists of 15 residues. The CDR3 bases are TGTGCCAGCAAATTAACTAGCGGGAGATATAATGAGCAGTTCTTC. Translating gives CASKLTSGRYNEQFF.

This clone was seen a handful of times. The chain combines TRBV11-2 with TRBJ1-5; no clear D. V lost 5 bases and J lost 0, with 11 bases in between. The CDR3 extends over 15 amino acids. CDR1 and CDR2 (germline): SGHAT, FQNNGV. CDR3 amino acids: CASSAGPYSNQPQHF. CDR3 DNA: TGTGCCAGCAGCGCGGGTCCATATAGCAATCAGCCCCAGCATTTT.

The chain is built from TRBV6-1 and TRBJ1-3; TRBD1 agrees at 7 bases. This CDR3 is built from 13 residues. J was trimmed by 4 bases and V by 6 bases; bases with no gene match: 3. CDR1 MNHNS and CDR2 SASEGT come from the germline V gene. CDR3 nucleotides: TGTGCCAGCAGAAGGGGACAGGGAAACACCATATATTTT. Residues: CASRRGQGNTIYF.

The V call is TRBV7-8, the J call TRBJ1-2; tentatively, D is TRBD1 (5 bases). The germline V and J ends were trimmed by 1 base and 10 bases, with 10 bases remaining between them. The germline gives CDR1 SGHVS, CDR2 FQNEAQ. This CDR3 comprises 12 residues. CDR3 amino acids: CASSLGGGAYTF. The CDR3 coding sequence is TGTGCCAGCAGCTTAGGCGGAGGGGCCTACACCTTC.

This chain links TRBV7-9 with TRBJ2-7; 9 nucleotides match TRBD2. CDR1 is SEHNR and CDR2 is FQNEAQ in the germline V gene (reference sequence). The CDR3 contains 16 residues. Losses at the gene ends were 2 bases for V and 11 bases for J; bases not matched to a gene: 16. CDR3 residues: CASSLKGGGRAEKKYF. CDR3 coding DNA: TGTGCCAGCAGCTTAAAAGGGGGCGGGAGGGCCGAGAAGAAGTACTTC.

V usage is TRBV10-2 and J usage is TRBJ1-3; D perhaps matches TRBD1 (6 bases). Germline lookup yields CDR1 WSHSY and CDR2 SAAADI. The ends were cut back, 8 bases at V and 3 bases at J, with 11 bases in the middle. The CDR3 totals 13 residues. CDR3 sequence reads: CASGWDNGNTIYF. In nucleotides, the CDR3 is TGCGCCAGCGGTTGGGACAATGGAAACACCATATATTTT.

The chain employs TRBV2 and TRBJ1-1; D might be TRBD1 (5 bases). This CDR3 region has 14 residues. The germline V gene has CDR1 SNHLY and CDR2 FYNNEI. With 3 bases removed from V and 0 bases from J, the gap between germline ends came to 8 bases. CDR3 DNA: TGTGCCAGCAGTGAGGGCAGGGTGAACACTGAAGCTTTCTTT. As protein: CASSEGRVNTEAFF.

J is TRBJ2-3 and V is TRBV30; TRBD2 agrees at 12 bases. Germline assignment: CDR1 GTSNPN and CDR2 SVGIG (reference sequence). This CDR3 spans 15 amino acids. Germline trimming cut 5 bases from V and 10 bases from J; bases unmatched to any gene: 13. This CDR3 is CAWGALAGGPSAQYF. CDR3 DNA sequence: TGTGCCTGGGGGGCGCTAGCGGGAGGGCCATCTGCGCAGTATTTT.

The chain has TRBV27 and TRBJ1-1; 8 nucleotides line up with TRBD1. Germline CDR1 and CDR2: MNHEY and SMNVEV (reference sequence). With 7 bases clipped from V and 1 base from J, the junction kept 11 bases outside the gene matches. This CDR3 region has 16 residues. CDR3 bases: TGTGCCAGCAAATCTCAGGGGGCCGGTGAGAACACTGAAGCTTTCTTT. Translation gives CASKSQGAGENTEAFF.

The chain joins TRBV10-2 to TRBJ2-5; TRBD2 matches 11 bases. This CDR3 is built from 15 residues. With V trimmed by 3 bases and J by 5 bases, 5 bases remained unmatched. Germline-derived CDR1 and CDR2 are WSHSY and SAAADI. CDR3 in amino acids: CASSDTSGSLETQYF. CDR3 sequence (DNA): TGCGCCAGCAGTGACACTAGCGGGAGTTTGGAGACCCAGTACTTC.